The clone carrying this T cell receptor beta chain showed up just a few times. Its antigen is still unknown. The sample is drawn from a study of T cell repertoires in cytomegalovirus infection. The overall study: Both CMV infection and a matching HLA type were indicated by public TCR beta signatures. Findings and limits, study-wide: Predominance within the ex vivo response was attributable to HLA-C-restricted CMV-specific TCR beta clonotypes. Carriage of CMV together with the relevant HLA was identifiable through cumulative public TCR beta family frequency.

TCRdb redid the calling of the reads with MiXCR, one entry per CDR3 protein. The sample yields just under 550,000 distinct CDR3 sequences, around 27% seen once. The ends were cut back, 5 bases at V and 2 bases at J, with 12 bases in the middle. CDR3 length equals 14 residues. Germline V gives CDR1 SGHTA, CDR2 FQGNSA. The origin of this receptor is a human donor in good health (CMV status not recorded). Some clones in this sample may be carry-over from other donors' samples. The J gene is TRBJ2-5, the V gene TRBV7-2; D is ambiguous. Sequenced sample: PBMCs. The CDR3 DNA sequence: TGTGCCAGCAGCGTTACTGCCATACAAGAGACCCAGTACTTC. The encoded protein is CASSVTAIQETQYF.